A single sample is the source of the 18 T cell receptor beta chains below, sequenced in a study of T cell responses to AZD1222 COVID-19 vaccine. The method was immunoSEQ multiplex PCR; TCRdb's version includes in-frame clones alone and lacks a portion of them. The sample carries 66,000 or so clones, 60% to 85% recorded once. Sample: peripheral blood, taken on day 0 of MenACWY control vaccination. The receptors come from an adult in good health.

This chain connects TRBV2 to TRBJ1-5; unclear D gene. V shed 1 base and J shed 5 bases, with 15 bases lying between them. Per the germline V gene, CDR1 is SNHLY and CDR2 is FYNNEI. CDR3 length: 16 residues. CDR3 region: CASSEGGGLEDQPQHF. Written as DNA, the CDR3 is TGTGCCAGCAGTGAAGGGGGAGGGTTAGAGGATCAGCCCCAGCATTTT.

In this sample, this clone turned up a few times. The chain is built from TRBV7-2 and TRBJ2-7; no clear D. The germline gives CDR1 SGHTA, CDR2 FQGNSA. CDR3 length: 14 residues. Trimming removed 4 bases from V and 5 bases from J, with 15 bases in between. CDR3 DNA sequence: TGTGCCAGCAGCTCTCGGAGCCTGAACCACGAGCAGTACTTC. This sequence encodes CASSSRSLNHEQYF. The full variable domain, rest sourced from reference TRBV7-2 and TRBJ2-7, is GAGVSQSPSNKVTEKGKDVELRCDPISGHTALYWYRQSLGQGLEFLIYFQGNSAPDKSGLPSDRFSAERTGGSVSTLTIQRTQQEDSAVYLCASSSRSLNHEQYFGPGTRLTVT.

The rearrangement joins TRBV11-1 to TRBJ2-6; a weak D match, TRBD1 (6 bases). The V end was cut by 3 bases, the J end by 4 bases, with 13 bases between. The CDR3 spans 16 residues. Germline V gene data show CDR1 as SGHAT and CDR2 as FQDESV (reference sequence). CDR3 in amino acids: CASSFDRYSGANVLTF. The CDR3 DNA follows: TGTGCCAGCAGCTTCGACAGGTACTCGGGGGCCAACGTCCTGACTTTC. Full variable domain (outside the CDR3, taken from reference TRBV11-1 and TRBJ2-6): EAEVAQSPRYKITEKSQAVAFWCDPISGHATLYWYRQILGQGPELLVQFQDESVVDDSQLPKDRFSAERLKGVDSTLKIQPAELGDSAMYLCASSFDRYSGANVLTFGAGSRLTVL.

The chain recombines TRBV7-8 with TRBJ2-2; TRBD2 matches at 11 bases. Looked up from germline, CDR1 is SGHVS and CDR2 is FQNEAQ. The J segment lost 4 bases and the V segment lost 4 bases, leaving 2 bases of the junction unmatched. This CDR3 has 15 residues. The CDR3 nucleotides are TGTGCCAGCAGCTCTAGCGGGGGGTCCACCGGGGAGCTGTTTTTT. Residues: CASSSSGGSTGELFF.

The gene calls are TRBV9 and TRBJ1-2, with a weak D call TRBD1 (6 bases). CDR1 and CDR2 from the germline V gene are SGDLS and YYNGEE. The CDR3 sequence is 16 residues long. V lost 3 bases to trimming and J lost 4 bases, with 19 bases between them. The CDR3 region is CASSETPEGGTYGYTF. The CDR3 nucleotides read TGTGCCAGCAGCGAAACCCCCGAGGGGGGCACCTATGGCTACACCTTC.

Concerning this clone: The junction differs from germline at one of its ends, possibly a read error. V gene TRBV30 combines with J gene TRBJ1-1; D is uncertain. Germline V lookup: CDR1 GTSNPN, CDR2 SVGIG (reference sequence). CDR3 size: 11 residues. The CDR3 coding sequence is TGTGCCTGGTTTGAGCGACACGAGCTTCGATTT. This encodes CAWFERHELRF.

The chain couples TRBV19 to TRBJ1-1; D remains ambiguous. V lost 6 bases to trimming and J lost 0 bases, with 8 bases between them. Germline lookup yields CDR1 LNHDA and CDR2 SQIVND (reference sequence). The CDR3 spans 13 residues. The DNA for the CDR3 is TGTGCCAGTAGGCAGAACATGAACACTGAAGCTTTCTTT. Amino acid sequence: CASRQNMNTEAFF.

This chain uses TRBV19 with TRBJ1-4; 12 bases line up with TRBD1. CDR3 length equals 15 residues. Germline V gene lookup returns CDR1 LNHDA and CDR2 SQIVND (reference sequence). V lost 4 bases and J lost 5; bases outside the gene matches: 2. In DNA form, the CDR3 reads TGTGCCAGTAGTAGGGGGACAGGGGGCAATGAAAAACTGTTTTTT. Encoded protein: CASSRGTGGNEKLFF. Full variable domain (remainder filled in from reference TRBV19 and TRBJ1-4): DGGITQSPKYLFRKEGQNVTLSCEQNLNHDAMYWYRQDPGQGLRLIYYSQIVNDFQKGDIAEGYSVSREKKESFPLTVTSAQKNPTAFYLCASSRGTGGNEKLFFGSGTQLSVL.

J is TRBJ2-2 and V is TRBV11-2; no reliable D call. V was pared by 1 base and J by 4 bases, with 10 bases between. Germline loops: CDR1 SGHAT, CDR2 FQNNGV. CDR3 length: 15 amino acids. This CDR3 reads CASSLAPLSTGELFF. For the CDR3, the DNA is TGTGCCAGCAGCTTAGCCCCGCTATCCACCGGGGAGCTGTTTTTT.

The V gene is TRBV28, the J gene TRBJ1-5, with D possibly TRBD1 on 6 matching bases. CDR1 is MDHEN, CDR2 SYDVKM, per germline. The V and J ends lost 7 bases and 2 bases respectively, with 15 bases between them. The CDR3 is 15 amino acids. The CDR3 sequence is CASTGGLRGNQPQHF. The CDR3 nucleotides read TGTGCCAGCACCGGGGGGCTAAGGGGCAATCAGCCCCAGCATTTT.

The chain joins TRBV7-2 to TRBJ2-5; the D is unclear. The CDR3 runs to 15 residues. The V end was cut by 2 bases, the J end by 5 bases, with 15 bases between. Germline V gene data show CDR1 as SGHTA and CDR2 as FQGNSA. This CDR3 is CASSLHHDGYETQYF. CDR3 coding DNA: TGTGCCAGCAGCTTACATCATGACGGGTACGAGACCCAGTACTTC.

V usage is TRBV7-9 and J usage is TRBJ1-2, with D perhaps matching TRBD1 (6 bases). Germline CDR1 and CDR2: SEHNR and FQNEAQ (reference sequence). V lost 10 bases and J 4 bases, leaving 19 bases between the germline ends. The CDR3 consists of 14 residues. CDR3 nucleotide sequence: TGTGCCACCTCGAGGGGGGACACAGTCTATGGCTACACCTTC. Protein product: CATSRGDTVYGYTF.

The chain is built from TRBV4-1 and TRBJ2-3; 12 bases agree with TRBD2. Per the germline V gene, CDR1 is MGHRA and CDR2 is YSYEKL. J was trimmed by 5 bases and V by 0 bases; bases with no gene match: 6. CDR3 size: 17 residues. The CDR3 protein is CASSQDASGGAVDTQYF. Written as DNA, the CDR3 is TGCGCCAGCAGCCAAGATGCTAGCGGGGGGGCGGTAGATACGCAGTATTTT.

The genes are TRBV5-1 and TRBJ1-3; D may be TRBD1 (5 bases). Trimming removed 4 bases from V and 3 bases from J, with 11 bases in between. The CDR3 is made up of 14 amino acids. Germline V gene lookup returns CDR1 SGHRS and CDR2 YFSETQ. The CDR3 sequence: CASSREGIGNTIYF. Written as DNA, the CDR3 is TGCGCCAGCAGCCGCGAGGGGATTGGAAACACCATATATTTT.

The V and J genes are TRBV29-1 and TRBJ2-3, with D perhaps being TRBD1 or TRBD2 (5 bases each). Looked up from germline, CDR1 is SQVTM and CDR2 is ANQGSEA. The CDR3 loop spans 13 amino acids. V lost 4 bases and J lost 2, with 10 bases in between. CDR3 protein: CSVGGENTDTQYF. The CDR3 region has the DNA TGCAGCGTTGGAGGGGAAAACACAGATACGCAGTATTTT.

This clone came up once. The V call is TRBV10-3, the J call TRBJ2-3; TRBD1 matches 8 bases. V shed 5 bases, J shed 5 bases, and the junction held 3 bases outside the gene matches. The germline V gene has CDR1 ENHRY and CDR2 SYGVKD. The length of the CDR3 is 13 residues. The CDR3 bases are TGTGCCATCAGTTACAGGGGGAAAGATACGCAGTATTTT. It yields the protein CAISYRGKDTQYF.

The chain recombines TRBV5-5 with TRBJ2-7; possible D gene TRBD1, 6 bases. The CDR3 is 15 amino acids. V was clipped by 4 bases and J by 2 bases, with 16 bases between them. Germline values: CDR1 SGHKS, CDR2 YYEKEE (reference sequence). The CDR3 region is CASSPRPGEPYEQYF. The CDR3 DNA follows: TGTGCCAGCAGCCCCAGGCCAGGGGAACCCTACGAGCAGTACTTC.

CDR3 protein: CASSSPVHEQFF. CDR3 sequence (DNA): TGTGCCAGCAGCTCCCCCGTCCATGAGCAGTTCTTC. The chain combines TRBV7-9 with TRBJ2-1; D is unresolved. Germline CDR1 and CDR2: SEHNR and FQNEAQ (reference sequence). The CDR3 is 12 amino acids. The ends were cut back, 4 bases at V and 8 bases at J, with 9 bases in the middle.